Here is one T cell receptor beta chain with its context. The target antigen is unknown. This sample is part of a study of post-analysis software for immune sequencing data. cDNA libraries of TCR beta carried unique molecular identifiers. TCRdb re-analysed the PCR reads in MiXCR, keeping a single row per CDR3 protein. Seen here are fewer than 850,000 distinct CDR3 sequences, 25% to 30% observed once, and the top ten hold approximately 0.6%. Notes on the study in general: When compared against controls, multiple sclerosis patients showed significantly lower normalized Chao1 diversity. The five TRBV segments detected at higher frequency in patients than in controls included TRBV5-6, TRBV5-1 and TRBV20-1.

V was cut by 2 bases and J by 3 bases, with 10 bases left in between. The CDR3 runs 14 residues. Germline V CDR1 and CDR2: SEHNR, FQNEAQ (reference sequence). This TCR derives from a girl aged 10 to 17 with multiple sclerosis. The chain uses TRBV7-9 and TRBJ1-2; the D is unclear. The specimen sequenced was blood. DNA for the CDR3: TGTGCCAGCAGCTTACATCGCCAGGACTATGGCTACACCTTC. Protein: CASSLHRQDYGYTF. The full variable domain, rest sourced from reference TRBV7-9 and TRBJ1-2, is DTGVSQNPRHKITKRGQNVTFRCDPISEHNRLYWYRQTLGQGPEFLTYFQNEAQLEKSRLLSDRFSAERPKGSFSTLEIQRTEQGDSAMYLCASSLHRQDYGYTFGSGTRLTVV.